This T cell receptor (beta chain) was sequenced in a study of T-cell reconstitution after alpha-beta-depleted transplantation in children. The study, taken as a whole, reports: The authors attributed T-cell counts and diversity one year after transplant mostly to newly produced T cells.

This clonotype has a count of ten or more. Antigen specificity is unknown. Using unique molecular identifiers, the investigators prepared the TCRbeta library. TCRdb processed the PCR reads anew with MiXCR; each CDR3 protein has one entry. The table has 200,000 to 250,000 distinct CDR3 sequences, 6.5% to 10% seen once. CDR3 length: 16 amino acids. Trimming left V 3 bases short and J 7 bases short, with 22 bases between. CDR1 is SGDLS and CDR2 is YYNGEE in the germline V gene. The receptor was isolated from a male patient between 10 and 17 years old who had a stem cell transplant for acute lymphoblastic leukemia, so the T cells may come from the graft donor. Sequenced material: PBMCs, mostly from graft donor cells, taken 180 days after TCRalphabeta/CD19-depleted stem cell transplant. This rearrangement joins TRBV9 to TRBJ1-2; D gene uncertain. The chain's CDR3 is CASSATLIQPEGGYTF. The CDR3 coding sequence is TGTGCCAGCAGCGCAACCCTGATACAGCCTGAGGGTGGCTACACCTTC.